The sequence of this TCR beta chain was determined in a study of type 1 and type 2 diabetes patients. Study-level information: Donors were type 1 diabetes, type 2 diabetes, or nondiabetic controls. The study's findings and limits: V and J gene usage correlated at about 0.97 between type 2 diabetes and control samples.

PCR was run on genomic DNA. The TCR beta CDR3 region was amplified using 30 forward and 13 reverse primers. In TCRdb, the multiplex PCR reads were re-called with MiXCR into one record per CDR3 protein. The sample shows 250,000 to 300,000 distinct CDR3 sequences, approximately 50% of them seen only once. Concerning this clonotype itself: Its cognate antigen is unknown.

Germline CDR1 and CDR2: MNHNY and SVGAGI (reference sequence). V lost 4 bases and J lost 4, with 11 bases in between. The CDR3 has 13 residues. The receptor was derived from a man aged 18 to 30 with type 2 diabetes. Material: peripheral blood mononuclear cells (PBMCs). V usage is TRBV6-6 and J usage is TRBJ2-7, with D tentatively TRBD1 or TRBD2 (5 bases each). CDR3 in DNA: TGTGCCAGCAGTTGGGGGAGTGGATACGAGCAGTACTTC. Its translation: CASSWGSGYEQYF.